Shown below are 19 T cell receptor beta chains from a single sample sequenced in a study of radiotherapy plus CTLA-4 blockade in lung cancer. Only in-frame clones appear in the TCRdb table, and some are missing; sequencing was by immunoSEQ multiplex PCR. The table has more than 40,000 clones, 70% to 80% seen once. This material consisted of peripheral blood, taken from a patient treated with radiotherapy plus ipilimumab. The source of these receptors is a human donor with non-small cell lung cancer who had stable disease on radiotherapy plus ipilimumab.

This clone appeared a few times. The chain recombines TRBV19 with TRBJ1-5; D remains unclear. Germline-derived CDR1 and CDR2 are LNHDA and SQIVND (reference sequence). Trimming removed 6 bases at V and 0 bases at J, with 12 bases between. CDR3 length: 15 residues. CDR3: CASSPRPNSNQPQHF. CDR3 coding DNA: TGTGCCAGTAGCCCTAGGCCGAATAGCAATCAGCCCCAGCATTTT. The full variable domain, completed using reference TRBV19 and TRBJ1-5, is DGGITQSPKYLFRKEGQNVTLSCEQNLNHDAMYWYRQDPGQGLRLIYYSQIVNDFQKGDIAEGYSVSREKKESFPLTVTSAQKNPTAFYLCASSPRPNSNQPQHFGDGTRLSIL.

The rearrangement joins TRBV4-1 to TRBJ1-1; a possible D gene is TRBD1 (6 bases). CDR1 is MGHRA and CDR2 is YSYEKL in the germline V gene. The CDR3 is 15 residues long. Between the trimmed V and J ends, which lost 4 bases and 2 bases, there was a span of 14 bases. The CDR3: CASSPTTGYNTEAFF. DNA of the CDR3: TGCGCCAGCAGCCCTACCACAGGGTACAACACTGAAGCTTTCTTT.

The chain employs TRBV2 and TRBJ1-4; D unresolved. The V gene's germline CDR1 is SNHLY and CDR2 FYNNEI. Trimming took off 4 bases at V and 1 base at J, with 4 bases between the two ends. The CDR3 is made up of 13 amino acids. For the CDR3, the DNA is TGTGCCAGCAGTGGATTAACTAATGAAAAACTGTTTTTT. It specifies CASSGLTNEKLFF.

The genes are TRBV6-1 and TRBJ1-1; 8 nucleotides line up with TRBD1. V lost 4 bases, J lost 6 bases, and 16 bases stayed unmatched. CDR3 size: 17 residues. Germline loops: CDR1 MNHNS, CDR2 SASEGT. CDR3 bases: TGTGCCAGCAGTGCTGATTGGGCCCGAGACAGGGGCGCTGAAGCTTTCTTT. Translation gives CASSADWARDRGAEAFF.

This chain connects TRBV2 to TRBJ1-3, with 8 bases matching TRBD1. Germline V gene data show CDR1 as SNHLY and CDR2 as FYNNEI. The CDR3 runs 15 residues. Trimming took 7 bases from V and 3 from J; bases not matched to a gene: 8. CDR3 sequence (DNA): TGTGCCAGCAAGATTGGGACAGGACTTGGAAACACCATATATTTT. It translates to CASKIGTGLGNTIYF.

The genes are TRBV5-4 and TRBJ2-1; D is unresolved. Trimming pared 0 bases from V and 0 bases from J, leaving 4 bases between. The CDR3 spans 14 residues. Germline lookup yields CDR1 SGHNT and CDR2 YYREEE (reference sequence). CDR3 amino acids: CASSLANSYNEQFF. The CDR3 DNA sequence: TGTGCCAGCAGCTTGGCAAACTCCTACAATGAGCAGTTCTTC.

The chain couples TRBV7-4 to TRBJ1-4; no definite D call. Trimming shortened V by 1 base and J by 8 bases, and 11 bases separated the two germline ends. Germline V gene sequence: CDR1 SGHVT, CDR2 SQSDAQ. The CDR3 is 14 residues long. The CDR3 here is CASSLEEGGEKLFF. In DNA form, the CDR3 reads TGTGCCAGCAGCTTAGAGGAGGGAGGGGAAAAACTGTTTTTT.

The chain carries TRBV6-1 and TRBJ1-1; no clear D gene. The CDR3 totals 14 residues. The germline CDR1 and CDR2 sequences are MNHNS and SASEGT. The V gene lost 7 bases and the J gene lost 1 base, with 13 bases spanning the gap. The CDR3 sequence: CASISPGSNTEAFF. CDR3 DNA: TGTGCCAGCATAAGTCCCGGATCGAACACTGAAGCTTTCTTT.

This clone came up a few times. The chain employs TRBV11-2 and TRBJ1-2; a possible D gene is TRBD1 (5 bases). This CDR3 has 15 residues. Per germline, CDR1 SGHAT and CDR2 FQNNGV. The germline V and J ends were trimmed by 5 bases and 5 bases, with 18 bases remaining between them. The CDR3 region is CASSQEQVGIYGYTF. The CDR3 bases are TGTGCCAGCAGCCAAGAACAGGTTGGGATTTATGGCTACACCTTC.

J is TRBJ2-1 and V is TRBV6-4; D perhaps matches TRBD1 (5 bases). The CDR3 length is 15 residues. Trimming removed 4 bases at V and 4 bases at J, with 14 bases between. Germline-derived CDR1 and CDR2 are MRHNA and SNTAGT. The CDR3 sequence: CASSGQGDSYNEQFF. DNA of the CDR3: TGTGCCAGCAGTGGGCAGGGCGATTCTTACAATGAGCAGTTCTTC.

This clone was detected a few times. The rearrangement joins TRBV10-3 to TRBJ1-1; 9 nucleotides align to TRBD1. The V segment lost 6 bases and the J segment 1 base; nucleotides outside the gene matches: 3. The V gene's germline CDR1 is ENHRY and CDR2 SYGVKD. The CDR3 loop spans 14 amino acids. The CDR3 region is CAIRGQGPNTEAFF. The CDR3 DNA reads as TGTGCCATCAGAGGACAGGGGCCGAACACTGAAGCTTTCTTT.

The chain employs TRBV19 and TRBJ2-3; D is possibly TRBD1 (6 bases). Looked up from germline, CDR1 is LNHDA and CDR2 is SQIVND (reference sequence). V lost 6 bases, J lost 4 bases, and 11 bases lay in between. The CDR3 is 13 amino acids. The chain's CDR3 is CASRRGQSDTQYF. The CDR3 DNA is TGTGCCAGTAGGCGAGGACAGTCAGATACGCAGTATTTT.

The rearrangement joins TRBV5-1 to TRBJ2-5; no clear D. Trimming stripped 0 bases from V and 1 base from J, with 7 bases between. This CDR3 is built from 14 residues. Germline-derived CDR1 and CDR2 are SGHRS and YFSETQ. CDR3 sequence: CASSLGVFQETQYF. CDR3 in DNA: TGCGCCAGCAGCTTGGGTGTCTTCCAAGAGACCCAGTACTTC. Combining the CDR3 with reference TRBV5-1 and TRBJ2-5 gives the whole variable domain KAGVTQTPRYLIKTRGQQVTLSCSPISGHRSVSWYQQTPGQGLQFLFEYFSETQRNKGNFPGRFSGRQFSNSRSEMNVSTLELGDSALYLCASSLGVFQETQYFGPGTRLLVL.

This clone showed up just a few times. This chain joins TRBV10-3 and TRBJ1-1; the D is unclear. This CDR3 region has 16 residues. Between the trimmed V and J ends, which lost 5 bases and 1 base, there was a span of 17 bases. The germline gives CDR1 ENHRY, CDR2 SYGVKD. The CDR3 DNA sequence: TGTGCCATCAGTCGTTCGGCAGTCACTCGGAACACTGAAGCTTTCTTT. Protein: CAISRSAVTRNTEAFF.

This sequence joins TRBV15 and TRBJ1-5; no clear D gene. Per germline, CDR1 LNHNV and CDR2 YYDKDF (reference sequence). The germline V and J ends were trimmed by 1 base and 7 bases, with 5 bases remaining between them. This CDR3 comprises 12 residues. The CDR3, as DNA: TGTGCCACCAGCAGAGTAGGACAGCCCCAGCATTTT. Translation: CATSRVGQPQHF.

J is TRBJ1-5 and V is TRBV4-3; D remains ambiguous. The CDR3 runs to 15 residues. V lost 0 bases to trimming and J lost 3 bases, with 9 bases between them. Germline lookup yields CDR1 LGHNA and CDR2 YSLEER. The CDR3 loop is CASSQEGFNNQPQHF. As DNA, the CDR3 is TGCGCCAGCAGCCAAGAGGGGTTCAACAATCAGCCCCAGCATTTT.

The chain combines TRBV11-3 with TRBJ2-2; D may be TRBD1 (6 bases). Trimming took 5 bases from V and 8 from J, leaving 18 bases between them. The CDR3 is 15 residues long. Looked up from germline, CDR1 is SGHNT and CDR2 is YENEEA. Written as DNA, the CDR3 is TGTGCCAGCAGCCCACCGGGACACCTACCAGGGGAGCTGTTTTTT. It encodes CASSPPGHLPGELFF.

The rearrangement joins TRBV7-9 to TRBJ1-6; 7 nucleotides match TRBD1. Germline-derived CDR1 and CDR2 are SEHNR and FQNEAQ (reference sequence). The CDR3 totals 16 residues. V shed 1 base and J 7 bases; nucleotides not matched to a gene: 7. CDR3 DNA sequence: TGTGCCAGCAGCTTAGGATTGGGGGGACAGAATTCACCCCTCCACTTT. Protein: CASSLGLGGQNSPLHF.

Here the CDR3 DNA reads TGCGCCAGCAGCTTTAGCGTGTCTGGGGCCAACGTCCTGACTTTC. Its translation: CASSFSVSGANVLTF. The chain combines TRBV5-1 with TRBJ2-6; D perhaps matches TRBD2 (5 bases). CDR3 length equals 15 residues. The germline V and J ends were trimmed by 2 bases and 1 base, with 7 bases remaining between them. Looked up from germline, CDR1 is SGHRS and CDR2 is YFSETQ.